The rows below give T cell receptor beta chains drawn from one sample of a study of T cell changes during pregnancy in multiple sclerosis. Only in-frame clones appear in the TCRdb table, and some are missing; sequencing was by immunoSEQ multiplex PCR. The data contain over 35,000 clones, roughly 90% of them seen just once; the ten biggest clones take up more than 7%. Sequenced here: CD8+ T cells from peripheral blood mononuclear cells, sampled before pregnancy. Source of these receptors: a female donor with multiple sclerosis, enrolled in a pregnancy study. Both conserved end residues are part of each CDR3. The order of the fields is clone size, J gene, D gene, V gene, CDR3 protein, CDR3 DNA. D genes are given only for firm matches. Size is omitted from some rows. Given values are once, few, many or a class for expanded clones.

abundance: NA
j_gene: TRBJ2-1
d_gene: TRBD2
v_gene: TRBV11-2
CDR3aa: CATRTGLYNEQFF
CDR3nt: TGTGCCACCAGGACGGGACTATACAATGAGCAGTTCTTC

abundance: once
j_gene: TRBJ2-7
d_gene: NA
v_gene: TRBV7-9
CDR3aa: CASSLAPTYEQYF
CDR3nt: TGTGCCAGCAGCTTAGCCCCCACCTACGAGCAGTACTTC

abundance: NA
j_gene: TRBJ2-5
d_gene: NA
v_gene: TRBV4-2
CDR3aa: CASSQEWTPVETQYF
CDR3nt: TGTGCCAGCAGCCAAGAATGGACTCCCGTAGAGACCCAGTACTTC

abundance: NA
j_gene: TRBJ2-1
d_gene: TRBD2
v_gene: TRBV5-4
CDR3aa: CASSHDVLAGGGGSYNEQFF
CDR3nt: TGTGCCAGCAGCCATGATGTCCTAGCGGGAGGTGGGGGCTCCTACAATGAGCAGTTCTTC

abundance: NA
j_gene: TRBJ2-2
d_gene: NA
v_gene: TRBV23-1
CDR3aa: CASSQFQVFHGELFF
CDR3nt: TGCGCCAGCAGTCAATTTCAGGTATTTCACGGGGAGCTGTTTTTT

abundance: NA
j_gene: TRBJ2-5
d_gene: NA
v_gene: TRBV9
CDR3aa: CASSVGGGWGQETQYF
CDR3nt: TGTGCCAGCAGCGTAGGAGGGGGATGGGGGCAAGAGACCCAGTACTTC

abundance: NA
j_gene: TRBJ1-1
d_gene: NA
v_gene: TRBV9
CDR3aa: CASSVGQMNTEAFF
CDR3nt: TGTGCCAGCAGCGTAGGGCAGATGAACACTGAAGCTTTCTTT

abundance: NA
j_gene: TRBJ2-5
d_gene: TRBD1
v_gene: TRBV7-9
CDR3aa: CASSSRTGQETQYF
CDR3nt: TGTGCCAGCAGCTCTAGGACAGGCCAAGAGACCCAGTACTTC

abundance: NA
j_gene: TRBJ2-1
d_gene: NA
v_gene: TRBV19
CDR3aa: CASSGGGGPRGAYNEQFF
CDR3nt: TGTGCCAGTAGCGGGGGTGGGGGTCCGAGAGGAGCCTACAATGAGCAGTTCTTC

abundance: NA
j_gene: TRBJ2-2
d_gene: TRBD2
v_gene: TRBV19
CDR3aa: CASSMFPGLGTGELFF
CDR3nt: TGTGCCAGTAGTATGTTCCCGGGACTAGGCACCGGGGAGCTGTTTTTT

abundance: NA
j_gene: TRBJ2-2
d_gene: TRBD1
v_gene: TRBV28
CDR3aa: CASTPPAGGTGELFF
CDR3nt: TGTGCCAGCACCCCCCCGGCAGGGGGCACCGGGGAGCTGTTTTTT

abundance: NA
j_gene: TRBJ2-2
d_gene: NA
v_gene: TRBV5-1
CDR3aa: CASSPRGRTGELFF
CDR3nt: TGCGCCAGCAGCCCCAGGGGTCGCACCGGGGAGCTGTTTTTT

abundance: once
j_gene: TRBJ2-7
d_gene: NA
v_gene: TRBV29-1
CDR3aa: CSVAAGNTYEQYF
CDR3nt: TGCAGCGTTGCGGCAGGGAACACCTACGAGCAGTACTTC

abundance: NA
j_gene: TRBJ1-3
d_gene: TRBD1
v_gene: TRBV5-6
CDR3aa: CASSSDRVGNTIYF
CDR3nt: TGTGCCAGCAGCTCGGACAGGGTAGGAAACACCATATATTTT

abundance: NA
j_gene: TRBJ2-7
d_gene: NA
v_gene: TRBV19
CDR3aa: CASSTGYEQYF
CDR3nt: TGTGCCAGTAGTACAGGCTACGAGCAGTACTTC

abundance: NA
j_gene: TRBJ2-1
d_gene: NA
v_gene: TRBV28
CDR3aa: CASSSSVEQFF
CDR3nt: TGTGCCAGCAGTTCCAGTGTTGAGCAGTTCTTC

abundance: NA
j_gene: TRBJ2-3
d_gene: TRBD2
v_gene: TRBV11-2
CDR3aa: CASSLDTSGLAMNTQYF
CDR3nt: TGTGCCAGCAGCTTAGATACGTCGGGACTAGCGATGAATACGCAGTATTTT

abundance: NA
j_gene: TRBJ2-7
d_gene: TRBD1
v_gene: TRBV6-5
CDR3aa: CASSYRRTGYSYEQYF
CDR3nt: TGTGCCAGCAGTTACCGAAGGACAGGCTACTCCTACGAGCAGTACTTC

abundance: NA
j_gene: TRBJ2-7
d_gene: NA
v_gene: TRBV28
CDR3aa: CASREAYEQYF
CDR3nt: TGTGCCAGCAGAGAAGCTTACGAGCAGTACTTC

abundance: NA
j_gene: TRBJ1-1
d_gene: NA
v_gene: TRBV6-4
CDR3aa: CASSEGRYTEAFF
CDR3nt: TGTGCCAGCAGTGAGGGGCGATACACTGAAGCTTTCTTT

abundance: NA
j_gene: TRBJ2-7
d_gene: NA
v_gene: TRBV20-1
CDR3aa: CSANQGNEQYF
CDR3nt: TGCAGTGCTAACCAGGGCAACGAGCAGTACTTC

abundance: once
j_gene: TRBJ2-6
d_gene: NA
v_gene: TRBV27
CDR3aa: CASSPFSGANVLTF
CDR3nt: TGTGCCAGCAGTCCATTCTCTGGGGCCAACGTCCTGACTTTC

abundance: few
j_gene: TRBJ2-1
d_gene: TRBD2
v_gene: TRBV27
CDR3aa: CASRIASGRGYNEQFF
CDR3nt: TGTGCCAGCAGGATCGCTAGCGGGAGGGGTTACAATGAGCAGTTCTTC

abundance: NA
j_gene: TRBJ1-4
d_gene: TRBD1
v_gene: TRBV7-9
CDR3aa: CASSPGTGGASNEKLFF
CDR3nt: TGTGCCAGCAGCCCGGGGACAGGGGGGGCGTCTAATGAAAAACTGTTTTTT

abundance: NA
j_gene: TRBJ2-3
d_gene: NA
v_gene: TRBV14
CDR3aa: CASSQGPAVTDTQYF
CDR3nt: TGTGCCAGCAGCCAAGGCCCAGCGGTCACAGATACGCAGTATTTT

abundance: NA
j_gene: TRBJ1-4
d_gene: NA
v_gene: TRBV18
CDR3aa: CASSLRGRFRSEKLFF
CDR3nt: TGTGCCAGCTCACTTCGGGGGAGGTTCCGGAGTGAAAAACTGTTTTTT

abundance: once
j_gene: TRBJ1-2
d_gene: NA
v_gene: TRBV7-2
CDR3aa: CASKLSGGMDGYTF
CDR3nt: TGTGCCAGCAAGCTTAGTGGAGGGATGGATGGCTACACCTTC

abundance: NA
j_gene: TRBJ1-2
d_gene: TRBD1
v_gene: TRBV5-6
CDR3aa: CASSVEGAVFYGYTF
CDR3nt: TGTGCCAGCAGCGTGGAGGGGGCGGTTTTCTATGGCTACACCTTC

abundance: NA
j_gene: TRBJ2-1
d_gene: NA
v_gene: TRBV20-1
CDR3aa: CSARDIDEQFF
CDR3nt: TGCAGTGCTAGAGATATCGATGAGCAGTTCTTC

abundance: NA
j_gene: TRBJ1-2
d_gene: TRBD1
v_gene: TRBV5-6
CDR3aa: CASSLVGDRGLGNYGYTF
CDR3nt: TGTGCCAGCAGCTTGGTTGGGGACAGGGGGTTGGGCAACTATGGCTACACCTTC

abundance: NA
j_gene: TRBJ1-2
d_gene: TRBD1
v_gene: TRBV5-4
CDR3aa: CASSPGQDMNGYTF
CDR3nt: TGTGCCAGCAGCCCGGGACAGGACATGAATGGCTACACCTTC

abundance: NA
j_gene: TRBJ1-5
d_gene: NA
v_gene: TRBV7-9
CDR3aa: CASSSAEGPGQPQHF
CDR3nt: TGTGCCAGCAGCTCAGCGGAGGGGCCAGGTCAGCCCCAGCATTTT

abundance: NA
j_gene: TRBJ2-7
d_gene: TRBD1
v_gene: TRBV19
CDR3aa: CASSTGQGTYEQYF
CDR3nt: TGTGCCAGTAGCACCGGACAGGGAACCTACGAGCAGTACTTC

abundance: NA
j_gene: TRBJ2-1
d_gene: TRBD1
v_gene: TRBV4-3
CDR3aa: CASSQVQGNEQFF
CDR3nt: TGCGCCAGCAGCCAGGTACAGGGGAATGAGCAGTTCTTC

abundance: NA
j_gene: TRBJ2-6
d_gene: NA
v_gene: TRBV9
CDR3aa: CASSGQGPGGANVLTF
CDR3nt: TGTGCCAGCAGCGGGCAGGGTCCCGGTGGGGCCAACGTCCTGACTTTC

abundance: NA
j_gene: TRBJ2-3
d_gene: TRBD2
v_gene: TRBV14
CDR3aa: CASSPSSGSTDTQYF
CDR3nt: TGTGCCAGCAGCCCTTCAAGCGGGAGTACAGATACGCAGTATTTT